Listed here is a single TCR beta chain. The germline V gene encodes CDR1 LGHNA and CDR2 YNFKEQ. The V end was cut by 1 base, the J end by 3 bases, with 7 bases between. The CDR3 consists of 13 residues. The data belong to a study of OX40 agonist ivuxolimab in advanced cancers. At the level of the study: Clinicians treated patients with ivuxolimab, an agonistic anti-OX40 (CD134) antibody. The mean age was roughly 60 years, ranging from about 20 to 85, with over 70% of participants male.

TCRdb's table, derived via immunoSEQ multiplex PCR, lists solely in-frame clones and lacks some. The table lists 25,000 to 30,000 clones, roughly four fifths of them singletons, with over 25% in the top ten. V is TRBV4-2 and J is TRBJ2-7; D is undetermined. This receptor was taken from an adult with an advanced solid tumor such as melanoma, head and neck, liver or kidney cancer. Source: CD4+ or CD8+ T cells sorted from blood, taken in a trial of the OX40 agonist ivuxolimab. The CDR3 region has the DNA TGTGCCAGCAGCCAAGGTGGCTACTACGAGCAGTACTTC. It translates to CASSQGGYYEQYF.